This T cell receptor beta chain appears in the sequencing data of a study of blood T cell repertoires in COVID-19. TCRdb keeps only in-frame clones here, not all; method: immunoSEQ multiplex PCR. The sample shows 90,000 to 100,000 clones, 90% of them seen only once. Sequencing was carried out using peripheral blood. This clonotype was sampled from a man between 50 and 59 years old with acute or convalescent COVID-19.

In nucleotides, the CDR3 is TGTGCCAGCAGCAAAGTGGAGGGACTGCCGGCCTCGACCAAAAACATTCAGTACTTC. Translated, it gives CASSKVEGLPASTKNIQYF. J is TRBJ2-4 and V is TRBV21-1; the listed D gene, TRBD2, was not tested against the DNA. TRBV21-1 is shown as a pseudogene. This CDR3 is built from 19 residues.